This T cell receptor beta chain was found in a study of PD-1 blockade in classical Hodgkin lymphoma. All patients experienced relapse after autologous stem cell transplantation, and brentuximab vedotin exposure was variable. Profiled with immunoSEQ multiplex PCR; TCRdb holds only in-frame clones, not every one. The profile shows about 94,000 clones, roughly 87% of them singletons. Germline V gives CDR1 MGHRA, CDR2 YSYEKL. V was cut by 5 bases and J by 5 bases, with 16 bases left in between. The CDR3 has 14 amino acids. This material consisted of peripheral blood mononuclear cells (PBMCs), taken before the second cycle of nivolumab. The V gene is TRBV4-1, the J gene TRBJ2-7, with D possibly TRBD1 on 6 matching bases. The sequence derives from a human donor with classical Hodgkin lymphoma. The CDR3 loop reads CASSNRAGWDEQYF. For the CDR3, the DNA is TGCGCCAGCAGCAACAGGGCCGGTTGGGACGAGCAGTACTTC.